Listed here is a single T cell receptor (beta chain). Clones were sequenced by immunoSEQ multiplex PCR, and TCRdb holds only the in-frame ones, with some missing. The table lists some 200,000 clones, almost 85% of them singletons. These data originate in a study of blood T cell repertoires in COVID-19. Study information: T cells, B-cell-depleted T cells, or PBMCs provided the cDNA or gDNA that served as material.

The V end was cut by 6 bases, the J end by 9 bases, with 19 bases between. The germline V gene encodes CDR1 SGHRS and CDR2 YFSETQ. The CDR3 has 14 amino acids. The gene calls are TRBV5-1 and TRBJ2-1; tentative D call: TRBD2 (7 bases). This receptor was obtained from a woman aged 45-60 years with active or convalescent COVID-19. The sample was peripheral blood. In nucleotides, the CDR3 is TGCGCCAGCACCCTGAGGGGGGGCGGTTCTGAGCAGTTCTTC. Residues: CASTLRGGGSEQFF.